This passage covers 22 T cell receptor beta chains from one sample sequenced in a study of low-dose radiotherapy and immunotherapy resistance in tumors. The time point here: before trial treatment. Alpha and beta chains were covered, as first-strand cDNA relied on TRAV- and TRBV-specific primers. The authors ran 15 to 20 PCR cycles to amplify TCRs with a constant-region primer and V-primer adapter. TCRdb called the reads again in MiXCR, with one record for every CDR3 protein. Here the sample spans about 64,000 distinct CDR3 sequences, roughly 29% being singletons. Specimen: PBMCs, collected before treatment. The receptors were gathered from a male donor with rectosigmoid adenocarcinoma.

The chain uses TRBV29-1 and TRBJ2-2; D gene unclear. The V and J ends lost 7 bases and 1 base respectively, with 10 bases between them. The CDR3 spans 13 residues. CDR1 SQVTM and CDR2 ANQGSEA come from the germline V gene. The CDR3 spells CSAINRNTGELFF. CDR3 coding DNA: TGCAGCGCGATAAACAGGAACACCGGGGAGCTGTTTTTT.

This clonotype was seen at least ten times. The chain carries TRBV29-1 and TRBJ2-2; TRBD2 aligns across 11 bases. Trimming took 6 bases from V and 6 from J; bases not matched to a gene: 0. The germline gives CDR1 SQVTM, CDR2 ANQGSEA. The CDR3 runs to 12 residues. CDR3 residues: CSVGLAAGELFF. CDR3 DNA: TGCAGCGTGGGACTAGCGGCCGGGGAGCTGTTTTTT.

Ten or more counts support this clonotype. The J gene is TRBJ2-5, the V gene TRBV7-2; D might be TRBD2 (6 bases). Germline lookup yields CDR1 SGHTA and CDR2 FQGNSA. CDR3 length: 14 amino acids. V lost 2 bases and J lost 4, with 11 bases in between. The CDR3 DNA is TGTGCCAGCAGCTTAATGGCTAGCGTAGAGACCCAGTACTTC. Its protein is CASSLMASVETQYF.

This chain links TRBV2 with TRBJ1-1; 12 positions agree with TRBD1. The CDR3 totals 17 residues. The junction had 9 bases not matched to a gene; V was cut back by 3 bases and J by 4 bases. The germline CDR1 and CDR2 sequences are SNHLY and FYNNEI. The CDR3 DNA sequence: TGTGCCAGCAGTGACACCGGGACAGGGGGCGCCGGCACTGAAGCTTTCTTT. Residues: CASSDTGTGGAGTEAFF. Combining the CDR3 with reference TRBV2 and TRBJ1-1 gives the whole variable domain EPEVTQTPSHQVTQMGQEVILRCVPISNHLYFYWYRQILGQKVEFLVSFYNNEISEKSEIFDDQFSVERPDGSNFTLKIRSTKLEDSAMYFCASSDTGTGGAGTEAFFGQGTRLTVV.

CDR3 region: CASSADRGYQPQHF. CDR3 DNA: TGTGCCAGCAGTGCAGACAGGGGGTATCAGCCCCAGCATTTT. The rearrangement uses TRBV6-1 and TRBJ1-5; TRBD1 matches at 9 bases. The CDR3 is made up of 14 amino acids. V dropped 4 bases and J dropped 5; count of bases not matched to a gene: 3. Germline V gives CDR1 MNHNS, CDR2 SASEGT.

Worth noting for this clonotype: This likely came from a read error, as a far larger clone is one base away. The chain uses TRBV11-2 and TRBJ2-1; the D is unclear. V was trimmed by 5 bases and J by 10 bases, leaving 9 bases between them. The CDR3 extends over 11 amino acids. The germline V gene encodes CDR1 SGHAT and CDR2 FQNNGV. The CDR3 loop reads CASSLQREQFF. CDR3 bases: TGTGCCAGCAGCCTACAGAGGGAGCAGTTCTTC.

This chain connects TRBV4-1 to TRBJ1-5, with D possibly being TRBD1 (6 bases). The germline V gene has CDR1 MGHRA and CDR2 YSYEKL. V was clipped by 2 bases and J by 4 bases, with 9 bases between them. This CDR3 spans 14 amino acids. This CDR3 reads CASSQYTGNQPQHF. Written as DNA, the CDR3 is TGCGCCAGCAGCCAATATACAGGGAATCAGCCCCAGCATTTT.

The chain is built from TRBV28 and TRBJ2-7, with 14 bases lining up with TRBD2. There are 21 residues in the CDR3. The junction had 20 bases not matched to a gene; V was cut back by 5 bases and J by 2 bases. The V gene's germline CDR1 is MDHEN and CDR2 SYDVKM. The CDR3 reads CASSLRLRGGLAGGLTYEQYF. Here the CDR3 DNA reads TGTGCCAGCAGTCTCCGACTAAGAGGTGGACTAGCGGGAGGTTTAACCTACGAGCAGTACTTC. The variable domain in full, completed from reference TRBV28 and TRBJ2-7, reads DVKVTQSSRYLVKRTGEKVFLECVQDMDHENMFWYRQDPGLGLRLIYFSYDVKMKEKGDIPEGYSVSREKKERFSLILESASTNQTSMYLCASSLRLRGGLAGGLTYEQYFGPGTRLTVT.

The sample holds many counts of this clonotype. The CDR3 reads CASSLYGLAGGRGTDTQYF. CDR3 in DNA: TGTGCCAGCAGCCTATATGGACTAGCGGGAGGCAGGGGCACAGATACGCAGTATTTT. The chain is built from TRBV7-6 and TRBJ2-3; 14 positions match TRBD2. There are 19 residues in the CDR3. Germline V lookup: CDR1 SGHVS, CDR2 FNYEAQ. V lost 5 bases, J lost 1 base, and 11 bases stayed unmatched.

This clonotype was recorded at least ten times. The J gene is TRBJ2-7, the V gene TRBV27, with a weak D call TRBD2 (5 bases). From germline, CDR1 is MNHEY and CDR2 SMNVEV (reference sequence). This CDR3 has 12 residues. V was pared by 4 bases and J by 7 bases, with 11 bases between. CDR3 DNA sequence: TGTGCCAGCAGTTCCCCCGGCGGGGAGCAGTACTTC. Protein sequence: CASSSPGGEQYF.

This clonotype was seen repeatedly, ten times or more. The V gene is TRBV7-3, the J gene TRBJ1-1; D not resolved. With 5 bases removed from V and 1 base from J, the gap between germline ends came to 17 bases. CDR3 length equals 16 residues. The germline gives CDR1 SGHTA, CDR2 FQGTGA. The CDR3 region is CASSPVDRVWNTEAFF. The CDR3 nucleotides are TGTGCCAGCAGCCCCGTCGACCGAGTATGGAACACTGAAGCTTTCTTT. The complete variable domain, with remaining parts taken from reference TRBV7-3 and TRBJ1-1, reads GAGVSQTPSNKVTEKGKYVELRCDPISGHTALYWYRQSLGQGPEFLIYFQGTGAADDSGLPNDRFFAVRPEGSVSTLKIQRTERGDSAVYLCASSPVDRVWNTEAFFGQGTRLTVV.

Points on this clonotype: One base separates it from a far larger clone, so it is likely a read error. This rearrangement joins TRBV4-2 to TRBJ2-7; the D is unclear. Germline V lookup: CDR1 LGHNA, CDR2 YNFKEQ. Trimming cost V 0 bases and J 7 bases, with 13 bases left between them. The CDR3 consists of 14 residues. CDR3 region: CASSQEAPYNEQYF. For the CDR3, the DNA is TGTGCCAGCAGCCAAGAAGCCCCCTACAATGAGCAGTACTTC.

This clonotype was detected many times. The CDR3 sequence is CASSSRGSYTDTQYF. The CDR3 DNA reads as TGTGCCAGCAGCTCCAGGGGGAGTTACACAGATACGCAGTATTTT. The chain couples TRBV7-2 to TRBJ2-3, with 7 bases identical to TRBD1. The CDR3 is 15 residues long. Germline V lookup: CDR1 SGHTA, CDR2 FQGNSA. With 4 bases clipped from V and 2 bases from J, the junction kept 6 bases outside the gene matches.

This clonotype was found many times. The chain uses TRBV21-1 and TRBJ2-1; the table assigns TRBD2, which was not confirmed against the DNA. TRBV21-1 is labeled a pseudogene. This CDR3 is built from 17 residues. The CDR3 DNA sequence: TGTGCCAGCAGCGGCCGGACTAGCGAGTTGAAGGTGGATGAGCAGTTCTTC. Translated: CASSGRTSELKVDEQFF.

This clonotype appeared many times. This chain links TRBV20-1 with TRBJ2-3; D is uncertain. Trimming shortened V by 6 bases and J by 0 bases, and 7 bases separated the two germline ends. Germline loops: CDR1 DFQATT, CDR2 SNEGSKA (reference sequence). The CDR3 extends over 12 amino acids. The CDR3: CSAPRSTDTQYF. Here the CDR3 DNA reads TGCAGTGCGCCAAGGAGCACAGATACGCAGTATTTT.

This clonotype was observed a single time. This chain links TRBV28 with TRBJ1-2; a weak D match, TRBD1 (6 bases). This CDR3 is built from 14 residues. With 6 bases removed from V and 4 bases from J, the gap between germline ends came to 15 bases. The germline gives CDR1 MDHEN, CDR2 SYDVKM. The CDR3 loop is CASRFPGAGYGYTF. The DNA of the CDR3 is TGTGCCAGCAGATTCCCGGGGGCAGGCTATGGCTACACCTTC.

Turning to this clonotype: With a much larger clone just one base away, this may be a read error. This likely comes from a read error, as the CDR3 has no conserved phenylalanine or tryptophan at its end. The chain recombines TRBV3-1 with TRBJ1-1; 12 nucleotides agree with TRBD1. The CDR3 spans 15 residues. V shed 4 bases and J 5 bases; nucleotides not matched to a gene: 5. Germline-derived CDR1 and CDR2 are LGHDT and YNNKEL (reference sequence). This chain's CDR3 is CASSPGTGGHTEAFL. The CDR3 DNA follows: TGTGCCAGCAGCCCCGGGACAGGGGGCCATACTGAAGCTTTCTTG.

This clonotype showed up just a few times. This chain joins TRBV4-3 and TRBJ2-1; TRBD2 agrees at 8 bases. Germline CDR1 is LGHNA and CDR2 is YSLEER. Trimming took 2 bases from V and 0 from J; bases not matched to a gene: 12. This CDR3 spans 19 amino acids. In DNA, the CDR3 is TGCGCCAGCAGCCAAAAAGCTGGGAGCGGGAGAAGCTCCTACAATGAGCAGTTCTTC. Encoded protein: CASSQKAGSGRSSYNEQFF.

CDR3: CATSRARVGNTEAFF. The CDR3 nucleotides are TGTGCCACCAGCAGAGCTCGGGTGGGGAACACTGAAGCTTTCTTT. The chain joins TRBV15 to TRBJ1-1; D is undetermined. The CDR3 consists of 15 residues. Trimming removed 1 base from V and 1 base from J, with 10 bases in between. Germline loops: CDR1 LNHNV, CDR2 YYDKDF (reference sequence).

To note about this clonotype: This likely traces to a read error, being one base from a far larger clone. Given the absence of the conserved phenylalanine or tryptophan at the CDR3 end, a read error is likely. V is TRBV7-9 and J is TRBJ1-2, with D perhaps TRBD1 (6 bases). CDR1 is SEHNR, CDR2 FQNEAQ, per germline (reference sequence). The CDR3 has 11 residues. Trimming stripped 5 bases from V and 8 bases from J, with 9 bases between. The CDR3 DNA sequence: TGTGCCAGCAGCGGGGGCTTGGGCTACACCATC. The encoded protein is CASSGGLGYTI.

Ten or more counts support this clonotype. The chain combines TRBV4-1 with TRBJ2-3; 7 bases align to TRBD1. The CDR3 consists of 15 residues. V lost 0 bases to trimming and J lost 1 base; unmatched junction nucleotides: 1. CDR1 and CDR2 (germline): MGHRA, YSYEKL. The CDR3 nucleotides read TGCGCCAGCAGCCAAGAGACAGGGCGCACAGATACGCAGTATTTT. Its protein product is CASSQETGRTDTQYF.

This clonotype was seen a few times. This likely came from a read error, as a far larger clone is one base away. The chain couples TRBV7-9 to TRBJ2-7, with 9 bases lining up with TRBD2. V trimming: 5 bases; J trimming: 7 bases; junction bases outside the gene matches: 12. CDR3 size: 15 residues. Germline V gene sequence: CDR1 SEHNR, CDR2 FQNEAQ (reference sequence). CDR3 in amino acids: CASSKGGGVYNEQYF. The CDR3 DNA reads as TGTGCCAGCAGCAAAGGCGGGGGGGTCTACAATGAGCAGTACTTC.